The 15 T cell receptor beta chains in this list originate from one sample, sequenced in a study of technical replicates of blood from a few donors. Repertoires were generated with immunoSEQ multiplex PCR, while TCRdb's copy carries only in-frame clones and drops some. This repertoire shows about 81,000 clones, 81% found once; its top ten account for around 3.9%. Sequences were obtained from PBMCs. The receptor source for this set is a human donor in good health. Some clones in this sample may be carry-over from other donors' samples.

This rearrangement joins TRBV4-3 to TRBJ2-3, with 7 bases fitting TRBD1. V trimming: 4 bases; J trimming: 3 bases; junction bases outside the gene matches: 10. CDR1 and CDR2 (germline): LGHNA, YSLEER. The CDR3 is made up of 16 amino acids. CDR3 bases: TGCGCCAGCAGCCGAAAGAACAGGGGCGGAACAGATACGCAGTATTTT. Translation: CASSRKNRGGTDTQYF.

The V call is TRBV30, the J call TRBJ1-1; D remains unclear. CDR1 GTSNPN and CDR2 SVGIG come from the germline V gene (reference sequence). The CDR3 covers 13 residues. The V gene lost 0 bases and the J gene lost 4 bases, with 9 bases spanning the gap. CDR3 amino acids: CAWSVQRVTEAFF. CDR3 coding DNA: TGTGCCTGGAGTGTACAGAGGGTCACTGAAGCTTTCTTT.

This CDR3 is CASSPSRGGAANIQYF. The CDR3 region has the DNA TGCGCCAGCAGCCCAAGCCGCGGGGGGGCCGCGAACATTCAGTACTTC. V usage is TRBV4-3 and J usage is TRBJ2-4, with 9 bases fitting TRBD2. The CDR3 sequence is 16 residues long. J lost 7 bases, V lost 4 bases, and 11 bases had no gene match. CDR1 and CDR2 (germline): LGHNA, YSLEER.

On this clone itself: The same CDR3 is also encoded by other DNA sequences in this sample. V gene TRBV4-3 combines with J gene TRBJ2-7, with TRBD2 identical over 10 bases. Germline CDR1 and CDR2: LGHNA and YSLEER. Losses at the gene ends were 0 bases for V and 3 bases for J; bases not matched to a gene: 2. The CDR3 has 15 amino acids. The CDR3 coding sequence is TGCGCCAGCAGCCAAGATCCTAGCGGGGGCTACGAGCAGTACTTC. Amino acids: CASSQDPSGGYEQYF.

The V and J genes are TRBV2 and TRBJ1-5, with TRBD1 as a possible D gene (6 bases). The CDR3 extends over 13 amino acids. Deletions cut 6 bases from V and 6 bases from J, with 12 bases between. The V gene's germline CDR1 is SNHLY and CDR2 FYNNEI. CDR3 nucleotide sequence: TGTGCCAGCAGGATGACACAGGGTCAGCCCCAGCATTTT. This encodes CASRMTQGQPQHF.

This chain joins TRBV9 and TRBJ2-2, with D uncertain. This CDR3 contains 16 residues. Trimming left V 0 bases short and J 4 bases short, with 13 bases between. Germline CDR1 and CDR2: SGDLS and YYNGEE. The CDR3 DNA is TGTGCCAGCAGCGTAGCTGTCGCGGTTTCCACCGGGGAGCTGTTTTTT. This gives the protein CASSVAVAVSTGELFF.

This sequence joins TRBV18 and TRBJ1-3, with D perhaps matching TRBD1 (5 bases). CDR1 is KGHSH, CDR2 LQKENI, per germline. V lost 1 base to trimming and J lost 1 base, with 8 bases between them. The length of the CDR3 is 15 residues. Here the CDR3 reads CASSPQGVSGNTIYF. The CDR3 DNA reads as TGTGCCAGCTCACCACAAGGGGTTTCTGGAAACACCATATATTTT.

The CDR3, as DNA: TGTGCCAGCAGCGGGGCTAGCGGGAGGGCCTTTTCCGATACGCAGTATTTT. Its protein is CASSGASGRAFSDTQYF. This chain links TRBV9 with TRBJ2-3; TRBD2 aligns across 12 bases. Trimming cost V 3 bases and J 6 bases; bases outside gene matches: 11. The CDR3 sequence is 17 residues long. CDR1 is SGDLS, CDR2 YYNGEE, per germline.

The CDR3 loop is CASSADWPSTDTQYF. The CDR3 bases are TGCGCCAGCAGCGCGGACTGGCCAAGCACAGATACGCAGTATTTT. The rearrangement links TRBV4-1 to TRBJ2-3; tentatively, D is TRBD2 (5 bases). From germline, CDR1 is MGHRA and CDR2 YSYEKL. The CDR3 loop spans 15 amino acids. Between the trimmed V and J ends, which lost 5 bases and 0 bases, there was a span of 12 bases.

The rearrangement joins TRBV9 to TRBJ2-2, with 7 positions matching TRBD2. The J segment lost 0 bases and the V segment lost 0 bases, leaving 2 bases of the junction unmatched. The CDR3 extends over 16 amino acids. CDR1 SGDLS and CDR2 YYNGEE come from the germline V gene. The CDR3 protein is CASSVGGGTNTGELFF. CDR3 DNA sequence: TGTGCCAGCAGCGTAGGGGGGGGGACGAACACCGGGGAGCTGTTTTTT.

The V call is TRBV25-1, the J call TRBJ1-1; D remains unclear. Germline lookup yields CDR1 MGHDK and CDR2 SYGVNS. This CDR3 spans 14 amino acids. V was shortened by 8 bases and J by 2 bases, with 15 bases between the two germline ends. The CDR3 reads CASSPAGSNTEAFF. The CDR3 DNA is TGTGCCAGCTCTCCGGCGGGGTCTAACACTGAAGCTTTCTTT.

CDR3 in DNA: TGTGCCAGCAGCACAGGGAAAGAGACCCAGTACTTC. Translated, it gives CASSTGKETQYF. The chain links TRBV5-4 to TRBJ2-5, with D perhaps TRBD1 (6 bases). CDR3 size: 12 residues. Germline CDR1 and CDR2: SGHNT and YYREEE (reference sequence). The V and J ends lost 4 bases and 3 bases respectively, with 7 bases between them.

V gene TRBV20-1 combines with J gene TRBJ2-5, with D uncertain. Trimming took off 3 bases at V and 2 bases at J, with 4 bases between the two ends. The length of the CDR3 is 11 residues. Germline V gene sequence: CDR1 DFQATT, CDR2 SNEGSKA (reference sequence). In DNA, the CDR3 is TGCAGTGCTAGGCTACAAGAGACCCAGTACTTC. This translates into CSARLQETQYF.

V and J are TRBV12-5 and TRBJ1-3; TRBD1 aligns across 7 bases. The germline gives CDR1 LGHNT, CDR2 FRNRAP. With V trimmed by 6 bases and J by 0 bases, 8 bases remained unmatched. CDR3 length: 16 residues. For the CDR3, the DNA is TGTGCTAGTGGGATGGGACAGCGCGACTCTGGAAACACCATATATTTT. It is translated as CASGMGQRDSGNTIYF.

The chain is built from TRBV4-3 and TRBJ2-3; tentative D call: TRBD2 (6 bases). The germline V gene encodes CDR1 LGHNA and CDR2 YSLEER. The CDR3 has 16 amino acids. The V and J ends lost 4 bases and 0 bases respectively, with 14 bases between them. The CDR3 reads CASSRSPGVSTDTQYF. In DNA, the CDR3 is TGCGCCAGCAGCCGCTCGCCGGGGGTTAGCACAGATACGCAGTATTTT.